Below, 20 T cell receptor beta chains from the same sample are listed, as sequenced in a study of blood T cell repertoires in COVID-19. TCRdb keeps only in-frame clones here, not all; method: immunoSEQ multiplex PCR. Among 350,000 to 400,000 clones listed, nearly 90% were seen once. Sequencing input: peripheral blood. The source of these receptors is a young man with active or convalescent COVID-19.

The gene calls are TRBV7-3 and TRBJ1-1, with D perhaps TRBD1 (5 bases). Germline V CDR1 and CDR2: SGHTA, FQGTGA. This CDR3 has 14 residues. The V and J ends lost 5 bases and 1 base respectively, with 11 bases between them. The CDR3 bases are TGTGCCAGCAGCCTGGGGGGAAGGAACACTGAAGCTTTCTTT. It specifies CASSLGGRNTEAFF.

The rearrangement joins TRBV5-6 to TRBJ1-2; possible D gene TRBD1, 6 bases. Germline V gene data show CDR1 as SGHDT and CDR2 as YYEEEE. The CDR3 is 15 amino acids. V was trimmed by 2 bases and J by 4 bases, leaving 15 bases between them. This CDR3 reads CASSFSDRSTYGYTF. The CDR3 DNA is TGTGCCAGCAGCTTTAGTGACAGGTCGACCTATGGCTACACCTTC.

The rearrangement uses TRBV10-3 and TRBJ1-1; no clear D gene. V shed 0 bases and J shed 0 bases, with 14 bases lying between them. Per the germline V gene, CDR1 is ENHRY and CDR2 is SYGVKD. The CDR3 extends over 17 amino acids. The CDR3, as DNA: TGTGCCATCAGTGAGTCGATTTTTGCGGAGATGAACACTGAAGCTTTCTTT. Translating gives CAISESIFAEMNTEAFF.

The rearrangement joins TRBV28 to TRBJ2-3, with 12 nucleotides matching TRBD2. With V trimmed by 4 bases and J by 2 bases, 4 bases remained unmatched. The CDR3 consists of 16 residues. In germline, CDR1 is MDHEN, CDR2 SYDVKM. DNA for the CDR3: TGTGCCAGCAGTTCGGGACTAGCGGGCCTCACAGATACGCAGTATTTT. Protein product: CASSSGLAGLTDTQYF. The full variable domain, in which reference TRBV28 and TRBJ2-3 provide the parts outside the CDR3, is DVKVTQSSRYLVKRTGEKVFLECVQDMDHENMFWYRQDPGLGLRLIYFSYDVKMKEKGDIPEGYSVSREKKERFSLILESASTNQTSMYLCASSSGLAGLTDTQYFGPGTRLTVL.

The chain combines TRBV12-3 or TRBV12-4 with TRBJ1-3, with TRBD1 as a possible D gene (5 bases). V was pared by 5 bases and J by 1 base, with 6 bases between. This CDR3 is 13 amino acids long. The CDR3 bases are TGTGCCAGCAGTGGGGCTTCTGGAAACACCATATATTTT. This translates into CASSGASGNTIYF.

The V call is TRBV28, the J call TRBJ2-4; 8 bases are shared with TRBD1. The CDR3 runs to 15 residues. J lost 2 bases, V lost 6 bases, and 6 bases had no gene match. Germline values: CDR1 MDHEN, CDR2 SYDVKM. CDR3 bases: TGTGCCAGCAGCGGGACAGGTGGAACCAAAAACATTCAGTACTTC. Translating gives CASSGTGGTKNIQYF.

This clone showed up just once. The rearrangement uses TRBV5-1 and TRBJ2-3, with D tentatively TRBD1 (7 bases). The CDR3 totals 16 residues. Trimming pared 3 bases from V and 5 bases from J, leaving 19 bases between. CDR1 is SGHRS and CDR2 is YFSETQ in the germline V gene. CDR3 protein: CASSSKTGARGDTQYF. DNA for the CDR3: TGCGCCAGCAGCTCAAAAACAGGGGCGCGGGGAGATACGCAGTATTTT.

This chain uses TRBV18 with TRBJ1-5; D call uncertain. Trimming shortened V by 6 bases and J by 4 bases, and 7 bases separated the two germline ends. The CDR3 has 12 residues. Germline lookup yields CDR1 KGHSH and CDR2 LQKENI. The CDR3 reads CASSLINQPQHF. The CDR3 nucleotides read TGTGCCAGCTCCTTAATTAATCAGCCCCAGCATTTT.

The chain has TRBV15 and TRBJ2-3; D is perhaps TRBD2 (5 bases). There are 16 residues in the CDR3. V shed 3 bases and J shed 0 bases, with 13 bases lying between them. Germline V CDR1 and CDR2: LNHNV, YYDKDF (reference sequence). The CDR3 nucleotides read TGTGCCACCAGCAGGAGGGCCACGTTGAGCACAGATACGCAGTATTTT. Its protein is CATSRRATLSTDTQYF.

The J gene is TRBJ2-3, the V gene TRBV7-7; TRBD1 aligns across 8 bases. In germline, CDR1 is SSHAT, CDR2 FNYEAQ (reference sequence). The CDR3 sequence is 15 residues long. V trimming: 5 bases; J trimming: 2 bases; junction bases outside the gene matches: 6. The CDR3 protein is CASSAGTGLTDTQYF. In DNA, the CDR3 is TGTGCCAGCAGCGCGGGGACAGGCCTCACAGATACGCAGTATTTT.

The genes are TRBV6-5 and TRBJ1-4; D not certain. This CDR3 is built from 16 residues. Germline CDR1 MNHEY, CDR2 SVGAGI. The V and J ends lost 4 bases and 3 bases respectively, with 15 bases between them. CDR3 nucleotides: TGTGCCAGCAGTTGGACTAAGAGTGGAGCTAATGAAAAACTGTTTTTT. Translation gives CASSWTKSGANEKLFF.

Of note for this clone: The junction does not match germline at one end; this may be a read error. The chain joins TRBV7-2 to TRBJ2-7, with D possibly matching TRBD1 (5 bases). Germline CDR1 and CDR2: SGHTA and FQGNSA. This CDR3 is 14 amino acids long. The CDR3 loop reads CASSLIRASSEQYF. DNA of the CDR3: TGTGCCAGCAGCTTGATCAGGGCCTCCTCCGAGCAGTACTTC.

The chain links TRBV9 to TRBJ2-5; tentative D call: TRBD2 (6 bases). The CDR3 is 14 residues long. Trimming shortened V by 3 bases and J by 4 bases, and 13 bases separated the two germline ends. Looked up from germline, CDR1 is SGDLS and CDR2 is YYNGEE. For the CDR3, the DNA is TGTGCCAGCAGCGATATGGGGGGAAGAGAGACCCAGTACTTC. The encoded protein is CASSDMGGRETQYF.

The V gene is TRBV7-6, the J gene TRBJ2-3; the D gene is possibly TRBD2 (5 bases). Germline V CDR1 and CDR2: SGHVS, FNYEAQ. V was trimmed by 5 bases and J by 9 bases, leaving 18 bases between them. The CDR3 covers 14 residues. The CDR3 loop reads CASSAGPPGSTQYF. The CDR3 DNA sequence: TGTGCCAGCAGCGCGGGCCCCCCTGGGTCCACGCAGTATTTT.

The chain uses TRBV19 and TRBJ2-7; no clear D. Trimming pared 0 bases from V and 4 bases from J, leaving 13 bases between. This CDR3 spans 15 amino acids. Germline CDR1 reads LNHDA; CDR2 reads SQIVND (reference sequence). The CDR3 sequence: CASSIDHLGPYEQYF. As DNA, the CDR3 is TGTGCCAGTAGTATAGATCATCTTGGGCCTTACGAGCAGTACTTC.

The genes are TRBV18 and TRBJ2-7; TRBD1 is a possible D gene (5 bases). The CDR3 contains 13 residues. The germline V gene encodes CDR1 KGHSH and CDR2 LQKENI. V was pared by 0 bases and J by 4 bases, with 7 bases between. DNA of the CDR3: TGTGCCAGCTCACCACCGGGGCGATACGAGCAGTACTTC. It specifies CASSPPGRYEQYF.

The V and J genes are TRBV6-5 and TRBJ1-1; unclear D gene. The germline V and J ends were trimmed by 4 bases and 4 bases, with 10 bases remaining between them. This CDR3 is built from 13 residues. From germline, CDR1 is MNHEY and CDR2 SVGAGI. The CDR3 loop reads CASSWEGSTEAFF. The DNA of the CDR3 is TGTGCCAGCAGTTGGGAGGGATCCACTGAAGCTTTCTTT.

The J gene is TRBJ2-5, the V gene TRBV7-3; 11 bases are shared with TRBD2. The CDR3 has 16 residues. V lost 2 bases and J lost 3; bases outside the gene matches: 5. Germline CDR1 and CDR2: SGHTA and FQGTGA. The CDR3 bases are TGTGCCAGCAGCTTAGGGGTGACTAGCGGGGAAGAGACCCAGTACTTC. It yields the protein CASSLGVTSGEETQYF.

J is TRBJ1-3 and V is TRBV28, with D possibly being TRBD1 (5 bases). Trimming took off 5 bases at V and 3 bases at J, with 11 bases between the two ends. Germline V lookup: CDR1 MDHEN, CDR2 SYDVKM. CDR3 length: 14 residues. The CDR3 reads CASSGGDRGNTIYF. The CDR3 region has the DNA TGTGCCAGCAGTGGGGGGGACCGTGGAAACACCATATATTTT.

V usage is TRBV19 and J usage is TRBJ1-2; D ambiguous. CDR3 length equals 15 residues. V was cut by 1 base and J by 4 bases, with 13 bases left in between. CDR1 and CDR2 from the germline V gene are LNHDA and SQIVND (reference sequence). In nucleotides, the CDR3 is TGTGCCAGTAGTATAGGCGGCAGCAGTTCCTATGGCTACACCTTC. Amino acid sequence: CASSIGGSSSYGYTF.